This T cell receptor (beta chain) emerged from a study of blood T cell repertoires in COVID-19 (dated by TCRdb to the early 2020s). General notes on the study: Collaborator samples came from the United States, Italy and Spain and covered acute and convalescent phases of COVID-19. The material from the prospective study consisted of cDNA or gDNA derived from T cells, B-cell-depleted T cells, or PBMCs. Deeply sampled blood TCRbeta repertoires from subjects exposed to, actively infected with, or recovered from COVID-19 were included in the dataset. The repertoires were released in a freely available public database meant as a resource for research on the immune response to SARS-CoV-2. The samples were drawn from two sources: the first 160 participants of the ongoing ImmuneRACE study, and fewer than 1,500 subjects contributed by 6 global collaborators. Sample metadata almost always included a de-identified subject ID, COVID-19 status, age in years and sex. Where HLA class I and class II types were available, the types were taken from metadata supplied by the sample provider, not from assay-based typing. Paper-wide results and their limitations: Clinical and demographic metadata were provided uncurated, with the amount varying by source and participant.

Regarding this clone: There is no known antigen for this receptor. One base away there is no much larger clone; base qualities are not given.

The immunoSEQ Assay, a bias-controlled multiplex PCR, was used to amplify TCRbeta CDR3 regions from genomic DNA. The study's own analysis went as follows. The number of nucleated cells in each sample was estimated from the amplification of reference gene primers within the assay. To quantify the absolute abundance of each unique TCRbeta CDR3 rearrangement, sequence reads were collapsed and filtered. For each sample, productive Simpson clonality was calculated by taking the square root of Simpson's diversity index across productive rearrangements. Held by TCRdb, this immuneACCESS table contains in-frame sequences only and omits some clones. Under half of the omission traces to an unresolved V gene where checked; the cause of the rest is unknown. V, J and clone size derive from that table, while D and trimming were established from the DNA sequence. Within this sample are around 100,000 clones, with roughly 79% of them counted one time only. 4% to 6% of the sample is in the top ten clones.

V ends up 5 bases short and J 3 bases short, with an unmatched junction base count of 6. The CDR3 covers 15 residues, taking in both the cysteine and the phenylalanine. Only the CDR3 DNA stays, 45 bases, in frame from base 1. CDR1 and CDR2 were assigned from the germline V gene as SGHTA and FQGNSA. In Seattle, one collaborating source enrolled patients while the infection was active and tracked those patients longitudinally over the course of disease. Collaborating institutions collected whole blood in K2EDTA tubes following their own protocols. Collaborator samples were shipped for TCRbeta analysis as frozen whole blood, isolated PBMCs, or DNA extracted from either sample type.

The sequence came from a man older than 75 with COVID-19, enrolled during active disease. The sequence is built from TRBV7-2 and TRBJ2-3; TRBD1 fits 9 bases in the junction. The sequencing sample was made of peripheral blood. The DNA sequence reads TGTGCCAGCAGCCCGGGACAGGGATGGACAGATACGCAGTATTTT. This sequence encodes CASSPGQGWTDTQYF.